The 30 T cell receptor beta chains presented below share a single source sample, sequenced in a study of T cell repertoires in cytomegalovirus infection. MiXCR was run by TCRdb on the reads, yielding one entry per CDR3 protein. The repertoire holds roughly 600,000 distinct CDR3 sequences, with roughly a quarter as singletons. The sample was CD8+ T cells from PBMCs. These receptors were taken from a human donor in good health (CMV status not recorded). Some clones in this sample may be carry-over from other donors' samples.

This chain connects TRBV28 to TRBJ1-1; 7 positions match TRBD1. This CDR3 is built from 15 residues. Germline loops: CDR1 MDHEN, CDR2 SYDVKM. The trim removed 1 base at V and 1 base at J, leaving 3 bases unmatched. The CDR3 is CASSLSEGANTEAFF. CDR3 bases: TGTGCCAGCAGTTTATCTGAGGGGGCGAACACTGAAGCTTTCTTT.

This clonotype has a handful of counts. The V gene is TRBV7-9, the J gene TRBJ1-2; TRBD1 agrees at 8 bases. V trimming: 4 bases; J trimming: 4 bases; junction bases outside the gene matches: 5. Germline CDR1 SEHNR, CDR2 FQNEAQ (reference sequence). CDR3 size: 14 residues. CDR3 sequence: CASSSTGALYGYTF. CDR3 nucleotide sequence: TGTGCCAGCAGCTCGACAGGGGCCCTCTATGGCTACACCTTC.

This clonotype was picked up many times. The V gene is TRBV7-6, the J gene TRBJ2-4, with a tentative D call TRBD2 (5 bases). V was clipped by 3 bases and J by 0 bases, with 12 bases between them. The CDR3 runs 16 residues. The germline gives CDR1 SGHVS, CDR2 FNYEAQ. The CDR3: CASSLTPAGAKNIQYF. CDR3 DNA: TGTGCCAGCAGCTTGACCCCGGCGGGAGCCAAAAACATTCAGTACTTC.

This clonotype occurred a few times. This chain uses TRBV6-2 or TRBV6-3 with TRBJ2-7, with a tentative D call TRBD2 (5 bases). This CDR3 is built from 13 residues. Trimming removed 7 bases from V and 3 bases from J, with 13 bases in between. Looked up from germline, CDR1 is MNHEY and CDR2 is SVGEGT. In DNA, the CDR3 is TGTGCCAGCAACTCGGACTTAAACTACGAGCAGTACTTC. The encoded protein is CASNSDLNYEQYF.

This chain links TRBV24-1 with TRBJ2-3, with D hard to call. CDR3 length: 14 amino acids. The germline V and J ends were trimmed by 5 bases and 1 base, with 9 bases remaining between them. The germline V gene has CDR1 KGHDR and CDR2 SFDVKD. CDR3 nucleotide sequence: TGTGCCACCAGTGCCGCCCCCCGCACAGATACGCAGTATTTT. Protein: CATSAAPRTDTQYF.

The table lists this clonotype with many counts. The chain carries TRBV12-3 or TRBV12-4 and TRBJ2-2, with D uncertain. This CDR3 has 12 amino acids. V gave up 7 bases and J gave up 3 bases, with 6 bases separating them. This CDR3 reads CASILDTGELFF. The CDR3 DNA is TGTGCCAGCATCCTCGACACCGGGGAGCTGTTTTTT.

Only a few counts were recorded for this clonotype. J is TRBJ2-7 and V is TRBV20-1; TRBD1 agrees at 9 bases. Germline V gene data show CDR1 as DFQATT and CDR2 as SNEGSKA (reference sequence). The CDR3 totals 15 residues. Trimming removed 6 bases from V and 0 bases from J; junction bases left unmatched: 9. The CDR3: CSATSRDRASYEQYF. DNA of the CDR3: TGCAGTGCAACCAGCCGGGACAGGGCCTCCTACGAGCAGTACTTC.

A remark on this clonotype: A much more abundant neighbour one base away suggests this may be a read error. The chain combines TRBV28 with TRBJ1-4; no clear D. This CDR3 comprises 14 residues. With 3 bases removed from V and 0 bases from J, the gap between germline ends came to 5 bases. Per the germline V gene, CDR1 is MDHEN and CDR2 is SYDVKM. The CDR3 spells CASSFGTTNEKLFF. The CDR3 bases are TGTGCCAGCAGTTTCGGGACAACTAATGAAAAACTGTTTTTT.

The table lists this clonotype with many counts. The rearrangement uses TRBV7-6 and TRBJ2-7; 9 nucleotides line up with TRBD2. This CDR3 is built from 17 residues. The V segment lost 7 bases and the J segment 0 bases; nucleotides outside the gene matches: 13. The V gene's germline CDR1 is SGHVS and CDR2 FNYEAQ. The CDR3 region has the DNA TGTGCCAGCACCCCACCCAAGACTAGCGGACTCTCCTACGAGCAGTACTTC. This codes for CASTPPKTSGLSYEQYF.

As to this clonotype: This may be a read error, as it is one base from a much larger clone. V and J are TRBV27 and TRBJ2-7; D perhaps matches TRBD1 (6 bases). Germline assignment: CDR1 MNHEY and CDR2 SMNVEV (reference sequence). V lost 5 bases and J lost 9, with 17 bases in between. This CDR3 is built from 13 residues. CDR3 residues: CASSPDSSSRQYF. The CDR3 coding sequence is TGTGCCAGCAGTCCGGACAGTAGCAGTCGGCAGTACTTC.

About this clonotype itself: Given a much more abundant clone one base away, this may be a read error. The chain carries TRBV7-9 and TRBJ1-4; TRBD1 might be the D (6 bases). The CDR3 is 16 amino acids. The germline V gene has CDR1 SEHNR and CDR2 FQNEAQ (reference sequence). The CDR3 DNA reads as TGTGTCAGCAGCTTTATAACAGGGCCCGATAATGAAAAACTGTTTTTT. It specifies CVSSFITGPDNEKLFF.

The CDR3 spells CASSLVVGTGQGYTF. CDR3 DNA sequence: TGTGCCAGCAGCTTAGTCGTCGGGACAGGGCAGGGCTACACCTTC. The J gene is TRBJ1-2, the V gene TRBV7-9; 9 nucleotides agree with TRBD1. Per germline, CDR1 SEHNR and CDR2 FQNEAQ (reference sequence). CDR3 size: 15 residues. Germline trimming cut 1 base from V and 8 bases from J; bases unmatched to any gene: 8.

With respect to this clonotype: Possible read error: a much larger clone is one base away. The CDR3: CASSPAWYYGYTF. CDR3 sequence (DNA): TGTGCCAGCAGCCCTGCATGGTACTATGGCTACACCTTC. The chain has TRBV6-5 and TRBJ1-2; D is unresolved. Per germline, CDR1 MNHEY and CDR2 SVGAGI. The CDR3 sequence is 13 residues long. Trimming took 6 bases from V and 3 from J, leaving 11 bases between them.

Only a few counts were recorded for this clonotype. The chain joins TRBV5-5 to TRBJ2-3, with 9 bases lining up with TRBD1. The CDR3 has 15 residues. J was trimmed by 2 bases and V by 6 bases; bases with no gene match: 7. Per germline, CDR1 SGHKS and CDR2 YYEKEE (reference sequence). This CDR3 reads CASNQDRGNTDTQYF. The DNA for the CDR3 is TGTGCCAGCAACCAGGACAGGGGAAACACAGATACGCAGTATTTT.

Points on this clonotype: A much bigger clone sits one base away, suggesting this may be a read error. The V and J genes are TRBV7-9 and TRBJ1-2, with D tentatively TRBD1 (5 bases). V was pared by 5 bases and J by 4 bases, with 11 bases between. This CDR3 is 13 amino acids long. Germline V gene data show CDR1 as SEHNR and CDR2 as FQNEAQ (reference sequence). CDR3 residues: CASSAGDGYGYTF. In nucleotides, the CDR3 is TGTGCCAGCAGCGCGGGGGACGGCTATGGCTACACCTTC.

This clonotype was seen a few times. The chain uses TRBV7-6 and TRBJ1-4; D uncertain. CDR1 SGHVS and CDR2 FNYEAQ come from the germline V gene. This CDR3 spans 15 amino acids. V was clipped by 1 base and J by 4 bases, with 10 bases between them. The CDR3 nucleotides are TGTGCCAGCAGCTTAGATTCAGGCATTAATGAAAAACTGTTTTTT. It yields the protein CASSLDSGINEKLFF.

This clonotype has just a few counts. The chain employs TRBV6-8 and TRBJ2-7; D possibly matches TRBD1 or TRBD2 (5 bases each). Trimming stripped 5 bases from V and 3 bases from J, with 11 bases between. The CDR3 is 13 residues long. CDR1 is MNHGY, CDR2 SAAAGT, per germline. The CDR3, as DNA: TGTGCCAGCAGTCTCGGGGCCGACTACGAGCAGTACGTC. Translation gives CASSLGADYEQYV.

This clonotype was counted once. This clone may be a read error of a much larger clone one base away. The chain carries TRBV28 and TRBJ2-3; 7 bases align to TRBD1. Germline assignment: CDR1 MDHEN and CDR2 SYDVKM. V lost 3 bases, J lost 2 bases, and 5 bases stayed unmatched. CDR3 length equals 15 residues. The CDR3 nucleotides are TGTGCCAGCAGTTTGGACAGGCGAAACACAGATACGCAGTATTTT. Translation: CASSLDRRNTDTQYF.

The sample holds a few counts of this clonotype. The chain carries TRBV14 and TRBJ1-1; no firm D call. CDR1 is SGHDN, CDR2 FVKESK, per germline. CDR3 length: 12 amino acids. V lost 6 bases and J lost 7, with 12 bases in between. CDR3 region: CASSRTGIEAFF. Here the CDR3 DNA reads TGTGCCAGCAGTCGAACCGGGATTGAAGCTTTCTTT.

The J gene is TRBJ2-1, the V gene TRBV27, with 10 bases that match TRBD1. The CDR3 loop spans 17 amino acids. V lost 4 bases and J lost 0; bases outside the gene matches: 6. The germline gives CDR1 MNHEY, CDR2 SMNVEV (reference sequence). The CDR3 DNA follows: TGTGCCAGCAGTTCTCGGACAGGGGGTCTCTCCTACAATGAGCAGTTCTTC. It translates to CASSSRTGGLSYNEQFF.

The CDR3 bases are TGTGCCAGCAGCAGTCGGGACAGGGGAATAGGGAATGAGCAGTTCTTC. It translates to CASSSRDRGIGNEQFF. V and J are TRBV7-9 and TRBJ2-1; 10 nucleotides match TRBD1. Germline V gene lookup returns CDR1 SEHNR and CDR2 FQNEAQ (reference sequence). This CDR3 has 16 residues. J gave up 7 bases and V 5 bases, and 11 bases lay outside the gene matches.

To note about this clonotype: A read error may explain this, as a much larger clone is one base away. The chain recombines TRBV28 with TRBJ2-4; D gene ambiguous. This CDR3 region has 14 residues. The V and J ends lost 11 bases and 8 bases respectively, with 22 bases between them. The germline V gene encodes CDR1 MDHEN and CDR2 SYDVKM. CDR3 sequence reads: CAGKYVGAVDIQYF. The CDR3 coding sequence is TGTGCCGGCAAATACGTAGGTGCGGTGGACATTCAGTACTTC.

As to this clonotype: Just one base apart from a much larger clone, this may be a read error. The chain links TRBV6-2 or TRBV6-3 to TRBJ1-2; 7 nucleotides agree with TRBD1. CDR3 length: 19 amino acids. J lost 0 bases, V lost 5 bases, and 18 bases had no gene match. Germline V gives CDR1 MNHEY, CDR2 SVGEGT. As DNA, the CDR3 is TGTGCCAGCAGTCAGGGGGGTTGGACAACCCTCCGTTCTAACTATGGCTACACCTTC. Translated, it gives CASSQGGWTTLRSNYGYTF.

This clonotype came up a few times. The CDR3 protein is CSARRGGEQYF. The CDR3 DNA sequence: TGCAGTGCAAGAAGGGGGGGCGAGCAGTACTTC. The genes are TRBV20-1 and TRBJ2-7; tentative D call: TRBD2 (7 bases). V was cut by 6 bases and J by 6 bases, with 12 bases left in between. Germline CDR1 is DFQATT and CDR2 is SNEGSKA (reference sequence). This CDR3 has 11 residues.

This clonotype was counted only a few times. The J gene is TRBJ1-5, the V gene TRBV25-1; 7 bases map to TRBD1. The CDR3 is 15 amino acids. From germline, CDR1 is MGHDK and CDR2 SYGVNS. J lost 0 bases, V lost 2 bases, and 1 base had no gene match. This CDR3 reads CASSEGTVSNQPQHF. CDR3 DNA sequence: TGTGCCAGCAGTGAAGGGACAGTTAGCAATCAGCCCCAGCATTTT.

This clonotype was counted a few times. V is TRBV7-6 and J is TRBJ1-4; 7 bases map to TRBD1. The ends lost 4 bases at V and 3 bases at J; junction bases unmatched: 5. Germline lookup yields CDR1 SGHVS and CDR2 FNYEAQ. This CDR3 is built from 15 residues. The CDR3 DNA follows: TGTGCCAGCAGCTCCTCAGGGGGGCCTAATGAAAAACTGTTTTTT. Its translation: CASSSSGGPNEKLFF.

This clonotype was counted a few times. The V gene is TRBV19, the J gene TRBJ1-4; D remains ambiguous. Germline V gives CDR1 LNHDA, CDR2 SQIVND (reference sequence). The CDR3 is 15 residues long. The V end was cut by 1 base, the J end by 7 bases, with 13 bases between. CDR3 nucleotides: TGTGCCAGTAGTATAGCGTTCCGACCCTCTGAAAAACTGTTTTTT. This translates into CASSIAFRPSEKLFF.

This clonotype was seen repeatedly, ten times or more. The chain joins TRBV7-9 to TRBJ2-5; the match to TRBD1 covers 7 bases. The CDR3 consists of 14 residues. Unmatched junction bases numbered 7, after V lost 6 bases and J lost 3 bases. Per germline, CDR1 SEHNR and CDR2 FQNEAQ (reference sequence). CDR3 bases: TGTGCCAGCAGGCGAGTGACAGGGAAAGAGACCCAGTACTTC. It yields the protein CASRRVTGKETQYF.

This clonotype has only a few counts. This chain connects TRBV20-1 to TRBJ2-7; 7 positions match TRBD2. Germline CDR1 is DFQATT and CDR2 is SNEGSKA (reference sequence). This CDR3 is 14 amino acids long. V gave up 0 bases and J gave up 2 bases; unmatched junction bases: 4. Here the CDR3 reads CSARDRAGAYEQYV. The CDR3 nucleotides are TGCAGTGCTAGAGATCGTGCGGGGGCCTACGAGCAGTACGTC.

This clonotype has only a few counts. The chain recombines TRBV5-1 with TRBJ2-1; 11 bases match TRBD2. This CDR3 spans 15 amino acids. Germline V gene lookup returns CDR1 SGHRS and CDR2 YFSETQ. V lost 5 bases to trimming and J lost 7 bases; unmatched junction nucleotides: 8. Written as DNA, the CDR3 is TGCGCCAGCAGTTTCCTAGCGGGGGGTGTGAATGAGCAGTTCTTC. Translation: CASSFLAGGVNEQFF.